This paragraph covers one T cell receptor beta chain sequence. Sample donors were healthy Caucasian individuals that came from Russia, aged roughly 6 to 100. The ends lost 8 bases at V and 4 bases at J; junction bases unmatched: 8. CDR3 length: 14 residues. Per germline, CDR1 SNHLY and CDR2 FYNNEI. This record comes from a study of blood T cells in healthy people across ages. The second PCR ran about 6 to 11 cycles with a sample-barcoded 5' primer and J-beta primers. TCRdb re-derived calls from the 5' RACE reads in MiXCR, one entry per CDR3 protein. The table records around 700,000 distinct CDR3 sequences, 20% to 25% of them present only once. These data also formed part of another study, on T cells of mothers and their children. As that study records: Over 5 children and their three healthy Caucasian mothers were the donors. RNA that had been extracted went wholly into cDNA synthesis, at roughly 1.5 ug per 15 ul. Overlap in related mother-child pairs always slightly exceeded unrelated pairs, never significantly.

This TCR was sampled from a boy younger than 18 in good health. The chain combines TRBV2 with TRBJ2-5; 9 bases are a match to TRBD2. Source material: blood. The CDR3 coding sequence is TGTGCCAGCGGGCTAGCGGGGTGGAGAGAGACCCAGTACTTC. Residues: CASGLAGWRETQYF.